This T cell receptor beta chain was captured in a study of Graves' ophthalmopathy and Graves' hyperthyroidism. This clonotype appeared many times. Hyperthyroidism was new, under 2 months, in patients aged 18 to 65. The CDR3 runs to 13 residues. V lost 3 bases and J 3 bases, leaving 5 bases between the germline ends. Germline-derived CDR1 and CDR2 are SGHDN and FVKESK. Amplifying from RNA transcripts, the study obtained TCR beta CDR3 regions. HTBI-primed RT-PCR formed the first round, and a multiplex PCR formed the second. TCRdb reprocessed the multiplex PCR reads with MiXCR, giving one entry per CDR3 protein. The repertoire holds some 1.1 million distinct CDR3 sequences, with about 38% as singletons.

The source material was peripheral blood or thyroid tissue (not recorded which). The clonotype was recovered from an adult man with Graves' hyperthyroidism. This chain uses TRBV14 with TRBJ2-2; D uncertain. The CDR3 region has the DNA TGTGCCAGCAGCCAGATATACACCGGGGAGCTGTTTTTT. Translating gives CASSQIYTGELFF.